A selection of T cell receptor beta chains follows, all from one sample in a study of cytomegalovirus exposure and HLA in healthy donors. Only in-frame clones appear in the TCRdb table, and some are missing; sequencing was by immunoSEQ multiplex PCR. Of about 110,000 clones listed, nearly 97% are singletons. Sequences were obtained from PBMCs. These receptors were collected from a woman aged 18-30 years in good health and CMV-seronegative. Each CDR3 is given with its conserved first and last residue. The D gene is left open where the match is weak. A row's size may be missing; if present it is once, few, many or a size class.

J | V | D | size | DNA | CDR3
TRBJ1-1 | TRBV11-3 | TRBD1 | NA | TGTGCCAGCAGCTTAGTAGGGGGCGCGGACACTGAAGCTTTCTTT | CASSLVGGADTEAFF
TRBJ1-6 | TRBV6-6 | NA | NA | TGTGCCAGCAGTTACTCGATTAGGGGTATTGATTCACCCCTCCACTTT | CASSYSIRGIDSPLHF
TRBJ1-1 | TRBV7-9 | TRBD1 | once | TGTGCCAGCAGCTCGCGACAGGGCTCTACTGAAGCTTTCTTT | CASSSRQGSTEAFF
TRBJ2-3 | TRBV9 | TRBD2 | NA | TGTGCCAGCAGCTCGGGACTAGCGGGTCCAGATACGCAGTATTTT | CASSSGLAGPDTQYF
TRBJ2-7 | TRBV6-5 | NA | once | TGTGCCAGCAGTTACTCGTTTCAGGGATCGACCTACGAGCAGTACTTC | CASSYSFQGSTYEQYF
TRBJ2-7 | TRBV5-1 | NA | NA | TGCGCCAGCAGCCTGCACAGGGATACCTACGAGCAGTACTTC | CASSLHRDTYEQYF
TRBJ2-3 | TRBV2 | NA | NA | TGTGCCAGCAGGGCAACAGGGAAGATAGTTGGTACGCAGTATTTT | CASRATGKIVGTQYF
TRBJ2-2 | TRBV13 | TRBD2 | once | TGTGCCAGCAGCCCAAACCTAGCGGAGAACACCGGGGAGCTGTTTTTT | CASSPNLAENTGELFF
TRBJ1-5 | TRBV2 | TRBD1 | NA | TGTGCCAGCAGTGAAATCGGGGCAGGGGGAGGTCAGCCCCAGCATTTT | CASSEIGAGGGQPQHF
TRBJ1-1 | TRBV6-5 | NA | NA | TGTGCCAGCAGTTATTCGCGGGGGGCTTGGACTGAAGCTTTCTTT | CASSYSRGAWTEAFF
TRBJ2-7 | TRBV2 | TRBD1 | few | TGTGCCAGCAGCAGAAGGGGACAGCGGATCCAGTCGAACTTC | CASSRRGQRIQSNF
TRBJ1-4 | TRBV5-1 | NA | NA | TGCGCCAGCAGCTTGGCCCTGATCGGGGAGGTTGAAAAACTGTTTTTT | CASSLALIGEVEKLFF
TRBJ1-5 | TRBV28 | NA | NA | TGTGCCAGCAGTAACCTATTTAGCAATCAGCCCCAGCATTTT | CASSNLFSNQPQHF
TRBJ2-7 | TRBV29-1 | TRBD1 | NA | TGCAGCGTTGAACAGGGGGCCTACGAGCAGTACTTC | CSVEQGAYEQYF
TRBJ2-4 | TRBV7-9 | NA | NA | TGTGCCAGCAGCTTGGCACACCTAGCCAAAAACATTCAGTACTTC | CASSLAHLAKNIQYF
TRBJ2-2 | TRBV18 | TRBD1 | NA | TGTGCCAGCTCACCAGCGGGACAGGTCGCGAACACCGGGGAGCTGTTTTTT | CASSPAGQVANTGELFF
TRBJ2-2 | TRBV6-5 | NA | NA | TGTGCCAGCAGTTGGGCCAGGGCGAACACCGGGGAGCTGTTTTTT | CASSWARANTGELFF
TRBJ2-2 | TRBV9 | TRBD1 | NA | TGTGCCAGCAGCGTAGCTCGGGACAGGGCGAACACCGGGGAGCTGTTTTTT | CASSVARDRANTGELFF
TRBJ1-5 | TRBV6-1 | NA | NA | TGTGCCAGCAGAAAGGAGGGCAATCAGCCCCAGCATTTT | CASRKEGNQPQHF
TRBJ2-1 | TRBV27 | TRBD1 | NA | TGTGCCAGCAGCCCGACAGGGGACTCCTACAATGAGCAGTTCTTC | CASSPTGDSYNEQFF
TRBJ2-7 | TRBV4-1 | TRBD2 | once | TGCGCCAGCAGCCCAAGTGGAAGCGGGGGGTCCCCCTACGAGCAGTACTTC | CASSPSGSGGSPYEQYF
TRBJ2-5 | TRBV5-1 | TRBD1 | NA | TGCGCCAGCAGCCCGGGGACAGGAGATAAGACCCAGTACTTC | CASSPGTGDKTQYF
TRBJ2-3 | TRBV2 | NA | NA | TGTGCCAGCAGTGAAGCTTCTGGGGCGAGTAGGGATACGCAGTATTTT | CASSEASGASRDTQYF
TRBJ2-7 | TRBV19 | NA | NA | TGTGCCAGCTCCTACGGTGGAGGGTCATACGAGCAGTACTTC | CASSYGGGSYEQYF
TRBJ1-1 | TRBV21-1 | NA | NA | TGTGCCAGCAGCAAAAGAAGAGACAGGAACACTGAAGCTTTCTTT | CASSKRRDRNTEAFF